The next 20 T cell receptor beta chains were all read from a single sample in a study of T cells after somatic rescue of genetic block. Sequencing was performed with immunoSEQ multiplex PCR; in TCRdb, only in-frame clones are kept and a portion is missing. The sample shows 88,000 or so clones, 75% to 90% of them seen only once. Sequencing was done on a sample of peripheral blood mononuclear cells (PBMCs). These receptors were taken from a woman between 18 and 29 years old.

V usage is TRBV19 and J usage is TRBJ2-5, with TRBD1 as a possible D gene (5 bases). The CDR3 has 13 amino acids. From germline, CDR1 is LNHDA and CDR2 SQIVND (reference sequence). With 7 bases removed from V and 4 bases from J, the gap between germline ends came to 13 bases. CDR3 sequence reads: CASKEWGGETQYF. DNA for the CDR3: TGTGCCAGTAAGGAATGGGGCGGAGAGACCCAGTACTTC.

CDR3 sequence (DNA): TGTGCCAGCAGCGTAGCGGGGACTGGGGCCAACGTCCTGACTTTC. The encoded protein is CASSVAGTGANVLTF. The chain links TRBV9 to TRBJ2-6, with D tentatively TRBD2 (5 bases). The V gene's germline CDR1 is SGDLS and CDR2 YYNGEE. This CDR3 is built from 15 residues. Trimming left V 0 bases short and J 2 bases short, with 6 bases between.

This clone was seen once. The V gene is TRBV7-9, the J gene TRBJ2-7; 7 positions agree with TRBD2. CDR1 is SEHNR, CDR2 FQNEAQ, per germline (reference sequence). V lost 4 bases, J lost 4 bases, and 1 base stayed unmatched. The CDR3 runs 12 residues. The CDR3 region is CASSWTSYEQYF. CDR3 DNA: TGTGCCAGCAGCTGGACTAGTTACGAGCAGTACTTC.

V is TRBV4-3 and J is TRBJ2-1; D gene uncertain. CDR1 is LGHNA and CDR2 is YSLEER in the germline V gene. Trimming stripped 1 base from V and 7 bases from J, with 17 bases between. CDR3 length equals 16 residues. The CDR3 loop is CASSQVRRDKENEQFF. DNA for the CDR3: TGCGCCAGCAGCCAAGTGCGAAGAGACAAGGAGAATGAGCAGTTCTTC.

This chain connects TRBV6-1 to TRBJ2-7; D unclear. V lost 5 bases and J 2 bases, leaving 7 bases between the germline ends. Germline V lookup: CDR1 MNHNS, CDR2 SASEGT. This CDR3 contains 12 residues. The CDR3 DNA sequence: TGTGCCAGCAGTTTTGGGGCCTACGAGCAGTACTTC. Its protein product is CASSFGAYEQYF.

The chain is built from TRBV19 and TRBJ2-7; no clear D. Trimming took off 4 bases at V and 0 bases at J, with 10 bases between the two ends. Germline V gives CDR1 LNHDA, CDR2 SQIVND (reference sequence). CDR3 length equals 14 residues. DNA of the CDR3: TGTGCCAGTAGTAAGGACGTTACCTCCTACGAGCAGTACTTC. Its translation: CASSKDVTSYEQYF.

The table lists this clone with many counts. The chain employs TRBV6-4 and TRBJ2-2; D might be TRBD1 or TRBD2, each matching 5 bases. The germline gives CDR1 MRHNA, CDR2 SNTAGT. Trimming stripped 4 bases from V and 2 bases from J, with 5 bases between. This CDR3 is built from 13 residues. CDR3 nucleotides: TGTGCCAGCAGTGGGGACAACACCGGGGAGCTGTTTTTT. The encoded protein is CASSGDNTGELFF.

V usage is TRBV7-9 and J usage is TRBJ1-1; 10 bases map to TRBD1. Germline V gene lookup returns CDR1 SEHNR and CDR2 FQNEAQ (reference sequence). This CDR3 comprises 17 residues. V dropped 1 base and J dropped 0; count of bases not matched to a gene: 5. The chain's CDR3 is CASSLGGQGIVNTEAFF. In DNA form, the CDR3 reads TGTGCCAGCAGCTTAGGGGGACAGGGGATCGTGAACACTGAAGCTTTCTTT.

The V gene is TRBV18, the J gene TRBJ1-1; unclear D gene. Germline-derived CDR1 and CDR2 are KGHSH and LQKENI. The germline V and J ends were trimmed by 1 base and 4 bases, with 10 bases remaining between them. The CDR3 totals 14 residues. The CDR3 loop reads CASSPRGSVTEAFF. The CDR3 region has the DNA TGTGCCAGCTCACCACGAGGGTCAGTCACTGAAGCTTTCTTT.

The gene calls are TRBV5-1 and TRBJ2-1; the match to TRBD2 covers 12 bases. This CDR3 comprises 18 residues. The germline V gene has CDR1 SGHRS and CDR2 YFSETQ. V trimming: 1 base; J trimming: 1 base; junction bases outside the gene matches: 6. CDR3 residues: CASSLWLAGGGSYNEQFF. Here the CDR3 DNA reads TGCGCCAGCAGCTTGTGGCTAGCGGGAGGGGGGTCCTACAATGAGCAGTTCTTC.

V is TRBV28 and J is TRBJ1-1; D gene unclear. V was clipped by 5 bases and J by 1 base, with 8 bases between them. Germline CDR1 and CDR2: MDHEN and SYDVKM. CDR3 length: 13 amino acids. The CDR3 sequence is CASSLTSNTEAFF. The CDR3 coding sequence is TGTGCCAGCAGTCTCACATCGAACACTGAAGCTTTCTTT. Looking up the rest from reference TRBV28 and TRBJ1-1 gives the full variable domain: DVKVTQSSRYLVKRTGEKVFLECVQDMDHENMFWYRQDPGLGLRLIYFSYDVKMKEKGDIPEGYSVSREKKERFSLILESASTNQTSMYLCASSLTSNTEAFFGQGTRLTVV.

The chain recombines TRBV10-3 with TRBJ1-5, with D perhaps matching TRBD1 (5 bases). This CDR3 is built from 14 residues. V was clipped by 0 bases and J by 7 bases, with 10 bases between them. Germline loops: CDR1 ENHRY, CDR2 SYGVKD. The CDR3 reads CAISESGGNQPQHF. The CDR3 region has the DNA TGTGCCATCAGTGAGTCGGGGGGGAACCAGCCCCAGCATTTT.

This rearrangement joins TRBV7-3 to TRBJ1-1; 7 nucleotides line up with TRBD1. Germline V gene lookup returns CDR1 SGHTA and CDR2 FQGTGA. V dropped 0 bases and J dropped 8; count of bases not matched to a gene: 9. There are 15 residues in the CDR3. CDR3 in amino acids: CASSLTPGQIPEAFF. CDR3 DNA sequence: TGTGCCAGCAGCTTAACGCCGGGACAGATCCCCGAAGCTTTCTTT.

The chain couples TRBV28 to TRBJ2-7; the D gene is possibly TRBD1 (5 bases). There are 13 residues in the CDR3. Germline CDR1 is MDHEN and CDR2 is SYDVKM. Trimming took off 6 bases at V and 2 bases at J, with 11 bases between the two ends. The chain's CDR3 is CASRTSGTYEQYF. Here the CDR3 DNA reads TGTGCCAGCAGGACCTCAGGGACCTACGAGCAGTACTTC.

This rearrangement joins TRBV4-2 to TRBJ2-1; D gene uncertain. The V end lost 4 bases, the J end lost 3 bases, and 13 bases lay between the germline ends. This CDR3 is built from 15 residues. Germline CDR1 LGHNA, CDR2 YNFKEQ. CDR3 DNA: TGTGCCAGCAGCCCCCTGGGTCCTAACTACAATGAGCAGTTCTTC. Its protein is CASSPLGPNYNEQFF.

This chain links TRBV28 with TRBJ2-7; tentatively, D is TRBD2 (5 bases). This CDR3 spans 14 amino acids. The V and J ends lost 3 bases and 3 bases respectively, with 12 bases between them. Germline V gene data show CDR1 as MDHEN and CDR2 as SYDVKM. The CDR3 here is CASSLEVLGYEQYF. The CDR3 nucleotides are TGTGCCAGCAGTTTGGAGGTTTTGGGCTACGAGCAGTACTTC.

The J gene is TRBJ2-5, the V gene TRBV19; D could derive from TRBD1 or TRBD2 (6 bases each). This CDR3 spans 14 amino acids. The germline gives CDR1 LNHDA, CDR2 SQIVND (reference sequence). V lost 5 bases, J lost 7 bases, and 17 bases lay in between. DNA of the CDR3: TGTGCCAGTAGTTCCGACCGGGGGCCATGGACCCAGTACTTC. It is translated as CASSSDRGPWTQYF.

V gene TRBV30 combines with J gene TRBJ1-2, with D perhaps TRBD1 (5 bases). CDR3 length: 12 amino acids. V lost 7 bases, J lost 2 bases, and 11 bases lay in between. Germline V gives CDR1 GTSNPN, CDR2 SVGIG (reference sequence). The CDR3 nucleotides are TGTGCCTCAACGGGGGGGAACTATGGCTACACCTTC. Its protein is CASTGGNYGYTF. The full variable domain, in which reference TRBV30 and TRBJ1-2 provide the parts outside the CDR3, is SQTIHQWPATLVQPVGSPLSLECTVEGTSNPNLYWYRQAAGRGLQLLFYSVGIGQISSEVPQNLSASRPQDRQFILSSKKLLLSDSGFYLCASTGGNYGYTFGSGTRLTVV.

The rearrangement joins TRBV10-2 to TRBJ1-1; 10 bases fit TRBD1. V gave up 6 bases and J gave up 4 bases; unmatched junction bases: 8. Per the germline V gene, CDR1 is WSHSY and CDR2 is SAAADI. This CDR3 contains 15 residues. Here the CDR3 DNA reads TGCGCCAGCAGGGCCCGGACAGGGGGGGGCACTGAAGCTTTCTTT. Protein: CASRARTGGGTEAFF.

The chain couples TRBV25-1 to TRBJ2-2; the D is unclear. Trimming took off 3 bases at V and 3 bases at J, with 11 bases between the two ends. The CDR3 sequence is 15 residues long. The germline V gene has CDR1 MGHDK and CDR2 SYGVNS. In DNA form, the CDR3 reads TGTGCCAGCAGTGACACAGAGACGCACACCGGGGAGCTGTTTTTT. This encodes CASSDTETHTGELFF.